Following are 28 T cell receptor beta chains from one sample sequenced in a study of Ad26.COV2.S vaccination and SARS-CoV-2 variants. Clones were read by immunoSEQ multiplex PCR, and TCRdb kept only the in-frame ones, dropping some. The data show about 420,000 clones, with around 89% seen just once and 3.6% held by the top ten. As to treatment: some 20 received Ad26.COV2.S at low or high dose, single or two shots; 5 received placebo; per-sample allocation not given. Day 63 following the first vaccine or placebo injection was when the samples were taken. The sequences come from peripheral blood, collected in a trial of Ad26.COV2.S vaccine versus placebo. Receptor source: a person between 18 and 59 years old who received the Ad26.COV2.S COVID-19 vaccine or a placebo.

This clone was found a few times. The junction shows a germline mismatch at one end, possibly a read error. Here the CDR3 reads CAWSMGRTMGVF. CDR3 coding DNA: TGTGCCTGGAGTATGGGGCGAACCATGGGAGTCTTC. The chain links TRBV30 to TRBJ2-1; D is perhaps TRBD1 or TRBD2 (5 bases each). Germline V gene sequence: CDR1 GTSNPN, CDR2 SVGIG (reference sequence). The CDR3 length is 12 residues.

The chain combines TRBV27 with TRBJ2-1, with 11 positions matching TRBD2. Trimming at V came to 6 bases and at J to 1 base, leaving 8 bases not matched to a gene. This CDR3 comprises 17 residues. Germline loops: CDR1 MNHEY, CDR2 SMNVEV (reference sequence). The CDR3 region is CASRPRLAGKSYNEQFF. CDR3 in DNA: TGTGCCAGCAGACCCCGACTAGCGGGAAAATCCTACAATGAGCAGTTCTTC.

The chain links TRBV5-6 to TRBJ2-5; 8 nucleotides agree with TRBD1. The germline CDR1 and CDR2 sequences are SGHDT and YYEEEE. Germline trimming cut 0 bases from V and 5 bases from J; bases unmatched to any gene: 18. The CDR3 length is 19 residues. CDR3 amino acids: CASSLVFGQGARSRETQYF. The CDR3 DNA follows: TGTGCCAGCAGCTTGGTTTTTGGGCAGGGGGCGCGTTCCAGGGAGACCCAGTACTTC.

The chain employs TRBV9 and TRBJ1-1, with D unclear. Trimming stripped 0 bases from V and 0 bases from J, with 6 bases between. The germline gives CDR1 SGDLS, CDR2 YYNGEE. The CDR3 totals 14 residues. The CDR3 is CASSVGSMNTEAFF. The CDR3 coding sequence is TGTGCCAGCAGCGTAGGTTCAATGAACACTGAAGCTTTCTTT.

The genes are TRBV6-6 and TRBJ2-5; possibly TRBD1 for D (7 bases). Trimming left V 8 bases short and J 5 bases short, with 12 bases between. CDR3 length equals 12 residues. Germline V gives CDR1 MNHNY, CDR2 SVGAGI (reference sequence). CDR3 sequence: CASSTGRETQYF. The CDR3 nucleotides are TGTGCCAGCTCGACAGGGAGGGAGACCCAGTACTTC.

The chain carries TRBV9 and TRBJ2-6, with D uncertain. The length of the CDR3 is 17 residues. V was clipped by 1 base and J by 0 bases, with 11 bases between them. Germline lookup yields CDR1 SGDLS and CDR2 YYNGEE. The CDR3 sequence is CASSVTSGNSGANVLTF. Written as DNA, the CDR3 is TGTGCCAGCAGCGTAACCTCTGGGAACTCTGGGGCCAACGTCCTGACTTTC. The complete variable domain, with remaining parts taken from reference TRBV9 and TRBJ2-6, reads DSGVTQTPKHLITATGQRVTLRCSPRSGDLSVYWYQQSLDQGLQFLIQYYNGEERAKGNILERFSAQQFPDLHSELNLSSLELGDSALYFCASSVTSGNSGANVLTFGAGSRLTVL.

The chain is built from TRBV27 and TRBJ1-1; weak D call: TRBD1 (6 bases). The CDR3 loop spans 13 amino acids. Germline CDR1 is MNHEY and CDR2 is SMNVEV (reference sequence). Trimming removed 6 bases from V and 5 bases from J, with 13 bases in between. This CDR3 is CASSMDRWTEAFF. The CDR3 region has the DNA TGTGCCAGCAGCATGGACAGATGGACTGAAGCTTTCTTT.

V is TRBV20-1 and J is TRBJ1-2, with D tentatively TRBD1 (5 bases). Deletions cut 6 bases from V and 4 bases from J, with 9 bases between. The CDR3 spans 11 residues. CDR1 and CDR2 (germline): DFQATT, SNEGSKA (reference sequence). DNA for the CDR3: TGCAGTGCCAGGGAAGGCTATGGCTACACCTTC. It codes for CSAREGYGYTF.

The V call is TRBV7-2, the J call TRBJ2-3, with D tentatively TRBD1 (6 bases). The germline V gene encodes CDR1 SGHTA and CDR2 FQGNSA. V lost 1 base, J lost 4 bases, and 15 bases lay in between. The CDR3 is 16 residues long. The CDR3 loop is CASSLVGDTRSDTQYF. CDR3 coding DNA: TGTGCCAGCAGCTTAGTAGGGGACACTCGGTCAGATACGCAGTATTTT.

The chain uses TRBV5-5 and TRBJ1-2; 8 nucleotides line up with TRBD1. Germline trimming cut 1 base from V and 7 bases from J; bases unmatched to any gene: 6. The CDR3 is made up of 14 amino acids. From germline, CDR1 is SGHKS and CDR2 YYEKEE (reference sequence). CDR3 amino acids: CASSLYQGASGYTF. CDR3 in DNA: TGTGCCAGCAGCTTGTATCAGGGGGCATCTGGCTACACCTTC.

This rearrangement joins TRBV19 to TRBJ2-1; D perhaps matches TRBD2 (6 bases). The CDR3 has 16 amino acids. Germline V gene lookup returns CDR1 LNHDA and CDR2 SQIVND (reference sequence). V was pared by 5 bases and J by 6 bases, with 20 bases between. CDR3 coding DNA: TGTGCCAGTAGTCCTCGTCGGCGGGGAGATGGCAATGAGCAGTTCTTC. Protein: CASSPRRRGDGNEQFF.

The CDR3 region has the DNA TGTGCCAGCAGCCAAGCGGCTAGCCTTGAGACCCAGTACTTC. Protein: CASSQAASLETQYF. The chain carries TRBV3-1 (or the pseudogene TRBV3-2) and TRBJ2-5; a possible D gene is TRBD2 (5 bases). The CDR3 loop spans 14 amino acids. V gave up 1 base and J gave up 5 bases, with 11 bases separating them. Germline V gene data show CDR1 as LGHDT and CDR2 as YNNKEL (reference sequence).

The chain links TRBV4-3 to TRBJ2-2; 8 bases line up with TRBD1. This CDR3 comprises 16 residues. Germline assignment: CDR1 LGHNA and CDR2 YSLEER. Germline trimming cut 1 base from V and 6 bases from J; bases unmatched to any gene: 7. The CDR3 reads CASSQGSGGRSGELFF. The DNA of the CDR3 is TGCGCCAGCAGCCAAGGTTCAGGGGGCAGGTCCGGGGAGCTGTTTTTT.

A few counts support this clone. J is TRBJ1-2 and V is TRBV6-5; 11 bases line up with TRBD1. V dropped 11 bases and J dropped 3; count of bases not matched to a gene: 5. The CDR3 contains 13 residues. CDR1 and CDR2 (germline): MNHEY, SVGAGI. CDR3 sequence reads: CACGTGGDYGYTF. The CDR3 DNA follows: TGTGCCTGCGGGACAGGGGGTGACTATGGCTACACCTTC.

CDR3 amino acids: CASSQVQPFSGNTIYF. In DNA, the CDR3 is TGTGCCAGCAGCCAAGTGCAGCCCTTCTCTGGAAACACCATATATTTT. The chain links TRBV4-2 to TRBJ1-3, with unresolved D. V was shortened by 1 base and J by 0 bases, with 10 bases between the two germline ends. The V gene's germline CDR1 is LGHNA and CDR2 YNFKEQ. CDR3 length: 16 amino acids.

This CDR3 reads CATSREQGAPNTEAFF. CDR3 sequence (DNA): TGTGCCACCAGCAGAGAGCAGGGGGCGCCGAACACTGAAGCTTTCTTT. The chain employs TRBV15 and TRBJ1-1; 8 bases align to TRBD1. The CDR3 extends over 16 amino acids. CDR1 is LNHNV, CDR2 YYDKDF, per germline (reference sequence). V was clipped by 0 bases and J by 1 base; unmatched bases: 4.

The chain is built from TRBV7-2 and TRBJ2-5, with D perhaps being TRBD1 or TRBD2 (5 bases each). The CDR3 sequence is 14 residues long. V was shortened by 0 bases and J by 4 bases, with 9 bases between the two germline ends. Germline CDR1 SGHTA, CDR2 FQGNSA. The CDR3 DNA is TGTGCCAGCAGCTTAGCCGGGACCCGAGAGACCCAGTACTTC. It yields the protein CASSLAGTRETQYF.

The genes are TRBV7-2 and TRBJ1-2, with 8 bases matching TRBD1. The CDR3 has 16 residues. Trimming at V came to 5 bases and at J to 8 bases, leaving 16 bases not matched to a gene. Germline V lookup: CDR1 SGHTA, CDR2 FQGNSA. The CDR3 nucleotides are TGTGCCAGCAGCAAAGGACAGGGCTCCGGGGGAGACGGCTACACCTTC. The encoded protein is CASSKGQGSGGDGYTF.

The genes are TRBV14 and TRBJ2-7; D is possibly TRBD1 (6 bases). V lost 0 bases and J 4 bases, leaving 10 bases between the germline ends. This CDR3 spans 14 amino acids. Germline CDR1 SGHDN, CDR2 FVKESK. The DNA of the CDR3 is TGTGCCAGCAGCCAAGACGTAGGGGGTTACGAGCAGTACTTC. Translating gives CASSQDVGGYEQYF.

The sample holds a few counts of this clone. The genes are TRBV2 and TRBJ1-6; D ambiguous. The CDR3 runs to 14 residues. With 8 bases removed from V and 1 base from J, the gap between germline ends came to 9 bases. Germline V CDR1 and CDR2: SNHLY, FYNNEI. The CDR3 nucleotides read TGTGCCAGCGTTACAGATTCCTATAATTCACCCCTCCACTTT. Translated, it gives CASVTDSYNSPLHF.

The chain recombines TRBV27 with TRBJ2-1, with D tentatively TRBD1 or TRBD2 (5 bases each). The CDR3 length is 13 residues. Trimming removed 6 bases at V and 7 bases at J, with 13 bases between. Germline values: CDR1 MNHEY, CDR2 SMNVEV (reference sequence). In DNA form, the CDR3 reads TGTGCCAGCAGCTATCAAGGGGAGAATGAGCAGTTCTTC. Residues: CASSYQGENEQFF.

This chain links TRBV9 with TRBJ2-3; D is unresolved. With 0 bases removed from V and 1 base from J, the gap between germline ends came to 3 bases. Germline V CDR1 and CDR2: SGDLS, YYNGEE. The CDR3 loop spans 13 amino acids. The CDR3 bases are TGTGCCAGCAGCGTAGCCCGCACAGATACGCAGTATTTT. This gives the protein CASSVARTDTQYF.

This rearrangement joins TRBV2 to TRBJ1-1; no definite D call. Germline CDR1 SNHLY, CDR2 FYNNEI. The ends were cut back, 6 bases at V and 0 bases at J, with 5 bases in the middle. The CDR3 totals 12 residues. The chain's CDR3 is CASSRVNTEAFF. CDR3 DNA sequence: TGTGCCAGCAGCCGGGTGAACACTGAAGCTTTCTTT.

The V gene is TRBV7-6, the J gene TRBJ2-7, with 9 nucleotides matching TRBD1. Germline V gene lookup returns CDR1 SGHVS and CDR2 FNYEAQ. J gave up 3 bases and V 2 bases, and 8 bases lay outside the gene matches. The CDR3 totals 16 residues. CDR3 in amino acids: CASSLKGQGGLYEQYF. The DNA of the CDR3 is TGTGCCAGCAGCTTAAAGGGACAGGGAGGACTCTACGAGCAGTACTTC.

Written as DNA, the CDR3 is TGTGCCAGCAGCGCAGCCGAGGACAGGGTAACAGATACGCAGTATTTT. Its protein product is CASSAAEDRVTDTQYF. The V and J genes are TRBV21-1 and TRBJ2-3; the DNA was not used to check the table's D call, TRBD1. TRBV21-1 is a pseudogene locus. This CDR3 comprises 16 residues.

This CDR3 reads CASRPTGGASTGELFF. In DNA, the CDR3 is TGCGCCAGCAGACCGACAGGGGGCGCCTCCACCGGGGAGCTGTTTTTT. This chain connects TRBV4-1 to TRBJ2-2; 10 nucleotides match TRBD1. After removal of 6 bases from V and 4 bases from J, the junction contained 8 bases not matched to a gene. This CDR3 is built from 16 residues. The V gene's germline CDR1 is MGHRA and CDR2 YSYEKL.

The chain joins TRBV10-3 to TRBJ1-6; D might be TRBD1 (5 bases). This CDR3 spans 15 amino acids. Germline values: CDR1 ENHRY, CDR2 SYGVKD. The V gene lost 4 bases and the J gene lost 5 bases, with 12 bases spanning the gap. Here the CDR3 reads CAISGSGSDNSPLHF. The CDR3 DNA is TGTGCCATCAGTGGGTCAGGGTCAGATAATTCACCCCTCCACTTT.

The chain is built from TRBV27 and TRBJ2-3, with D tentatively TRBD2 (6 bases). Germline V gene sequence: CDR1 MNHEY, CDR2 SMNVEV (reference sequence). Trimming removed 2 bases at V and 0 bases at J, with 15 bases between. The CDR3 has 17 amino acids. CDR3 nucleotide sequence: TGTGCCAGCAGTTTAACCGGACGGGGGATAAGCACAGATACGCAGTATTTT. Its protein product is CASSLTGRGISTDTQYF.